The 21 T cell receptor beta chains reported below all come from one sample, sequenced in a study of blood T cell repertoires in COVID-19. Only in-frame clones appear in the TCRdb table, and some are missing; sequencing was by immunoSEQ multiplex PCR. In the table there are approximately 290,000 clones, about four fifths of which are singletons. Input material: peripheral blood. Receptors were obtained from a person between 65 and 80 years old with COVID-19, enrolled during active disease.

The chain employs TRBV28 and TRBJ2-5; D is possibly TRBD1 (5 bases). The CDR3 length is 13 residues. Between the trimmed V and J ends, which lost 6 bases and 5 bases, there was a span of 13 bases. Germline V CDR1 and CDR2: MDHEN, SYDVKM. DNA for the CDR3: TGTGCCAGCAGCAGACAGAACGTGGAGACCCAGTACTTC. Translated, it gives CASSRQNVETQYF. The full variable domain, rest sourced from reference TRBV28 and TRBJ2-5, is DVKVTQSSRYLVKRTGEKVFLECVQDMDHENMFWYRQDPGLGLRLIYFSYDVKMKEKGDIPEGYSVSREKKERFSLILESASTNQTSMYLCASSRQNVETQYFGPGTRLLVL.

The V call is TRBV7-9, the J call TRBJ2-7; possibly TRBD1 for D (6 bases). This CDR3 is 14 amino acids long. Looked up from germline, CDR1 is SEHNR and CDR2 is FQNEAQ (reference sequence). Trimming pared 5 bases from V and 2 bases from J, leaving 13 bases between. In DNA form, the CDR3 reads TGTGCCAGCAGCGCCAGGGGACAAACCTACGAGCAGTACTTC. Protein product: CASSARGQTYEQYF.

A word on this clone: One end of the junction varies from germline; a read error may be responsible. The chain joins TRBV5-1 to TRBJ2-3, with 10 bases lining up with TRBD2. Germline loops: CDR1 SGHRS, CDR2 YFSETQ. The length of the CDR3 is 18 residues. The CDR3 sequence is CASSLGLATYTSTDTQYF. In nucleotides, the CDR3 is TGCGCCAGCAGTTTGGGACTAGCGACTTACACTAGCACAGATACGCAGTATTTT.

V gene TRBV6-5 combines with J gene TRBJ1-6; TRBD1 matches 8 bases. V gave up 7 bases and J gave up 7 bases; unmatched junction bases: 3. CDR1 and CDR2 (germline): MNHEY, SVGAGI. This CDR3 has 13 amino acids. CDR3 region: CASKDRGNSPLHF. The CDR3, as DNA: TGTGCCAGCAAAGACAGGGGAAATTCACCCCTCCACTTT.

In its sample, this clone was seen once. J is TRBJ2-6 and V is TRBV5-6; TRBD1 might be the D (6 bases). The CDR3 is 15 residues long. Germline assignment: CDR1 SGHDT and CDR2 YYEEEE. Between the trimmed V and J ends, which lost 2 bases and 3 bases, there was a span of 9 bases. CDR3 nucleotide sequence: TGTGCCAGCAGCTTTACAGGGAATGGGGCCAACGTCCTGACTTTC. This codes for CASSFTGNGANVLTF.

The count of this clone is one. The chain joins TRBV4-3 to TRBJ1-6; 7 nucleotides agree with TRBD1. The V gene's germline CDR1 is LGHNA and CDR2 YSLEER. Germline trimming cut 0 bases from V and 9 bases from J; bases unmatched to any gene: 5. The CDR3 extends over 15 amino acids. In DNA, the CDR3 is TGCGCCAGCAGCCAAGAACGACAGGGAGGTTCACCCCTCCACTTT. It yields the protein CASSQERQGGSPLHF.

The chain employs TRBV2 and TRBJ2-1; a weak D match, TRBD2 (7 bases). V gave up 2 bases and J gave up 3 bases, with 14 bases separating them. CDR1 and CDR2 (germline): SNHLY, FYNNEI. The CDR3 length is 16 residues. The CDR3: CASSERGGAYYNEQFF. In DNA, the CDR3 is TGTGCCAGCAGTGAAAGAGGGGGGGCGTACTACAATGAGCAGTTCTTC.

The chain employs TRBV5-4 and TRBJ2-1; D remains ambiguous. V was cut by 1 base and J by 7 bases, with 6 bases left in between. Germline loops: CDR1 SGHNT, CDR2 YYREEE (reference sequence). CDR3 length equals 12 residues. CDR3 loop: CASSLTSNEQFF. The CDR3 DNA reads TGTGCCAGCAGCTTGACATCAAATGAGCAGTTCTTC.

This clone was counted once. The chain uses TRBV7-9 and TRBJ2-7; D is ambiguous. V was trimmed by 1 base and J by 5 bases, leaving 15 bases between them. The CDR3 is 15 amino acids. Germline V gives CDR1 SEHNR, CDR2 FQNEAQ (reference sequence). The CDR3 sequence is CASSLVPGLVNEQYF. The DNA of the CDR3 is TGTGCCAGCAGCTTAGTTCCGGGTTTAGTCAACGAGCAGTACTTC.

DNA for the CDR3: TGTGCCAGCAGCTTGACGACAGGGGGGAACACTGAAGCTTTCTTT. Its protein is CASSLTTGGNTEAFF. The gene calls are TRBV5-4 and TRBJ1-1, with 9 bases lining up with TRBD1. The germline V gene has CDR1 SGHNT and CDR2 YYREEE (reference sequence). V lost 1 base and J lost 1; bases outside the gene matches: 2. CDR3 length: 15 residues.

This chain links TRBV30 with TRBJ1-4, with a tentative D call TRBD1 (5 bases). The V gene's germline CDR1 is GTSNPN and CDR2 SVGIG (reference sequence). Trimming cost V 1 base and J 6 bases, with 9 bases left between them. The CDR3 is made up of 13 amino acids. CDR3 region: CAWSGGLDEKLFF. The CDR3, as DNA: TGTGCCTGGAGTGGGGGCTTGGATGAAAAACTGTTTTTT.

The V gene is TRBV5-4, the J gene TRBJ2-2; 12 bases fit TRBD2. Trimming took 4 bases from V and 1 from J; bases not matched to a gene: 2. From germline, CDR1 is SGHNT and CDR2 YYREEE (reference sequence). The CDR3 runs 16 residues. The chain's CDR3 is CASSQGLAGNTGELFF. CDR3 DNA sequence: TGTGCCAGCAGCCAGGGACTAGCGGGGAACACCGGGGAGCTGTTTTTT.

The V call is TRBV7-8, the J call TRBJ1-3; 9 nucleotides agree with TRBD1. Per germline, CDR1 SGHVS and CDR2 FQNEAQ. Losses at the gene ends were 5 bases for V and 3 bases for J; bases not matched to a gene: 11. This CDR3 has 17 residues. CDR3 region: CASSVRPGTGYGNTIYF. The DNA for the CDR3 is TGTGCCAGCAGCGTCCGGCCCGGGACAGGGTATGGAAACACCATATATTTT.

In regard to this clone: The junction departs from the called germline gene at one end, perhaps through a read error. The V and J genes are TRBV19 and TRBJ2-1, with 13 nucleotides matching TRBD2. The CDR3 is made up of 11 amino acids. Germline V gene lookup returns CDR1 LNHDA and CDR2 SQIVND (reference sequence). The chain's CDR3 is CASSGLAGVVF. In DNA, the CDR3 is TGTGCCAGTAGCGGACTAGCGGGAGTCGTCTTC.

This clone was seen just once. The rearrangement links TRBV5-1 to TRBJ2-7; TRBD2 matches at 7 bases. The CDR3 loop spans 13 amino acids. Germline CDR1 and CDR2: SGHRS and YFSETQ. Losses at the gene ends were 4 bases for V and 1 base for J; bases not matched to a gene: 2. CDR3 nucleotide sequence: TGCGCCAGCAGCCGGGAGGTATCCTACGAGCAGTACTTC. Translated, it gives CASSREVSYEQYF.

This clone was seen just once. The V and J genes are TRBV5-4 and TRBJ1-4, with D unresolved. Per the germline V gene, CDR1 is SGHNT and CDR2 is YYREEE (reference sequence). The CDR3 is 15 amino acids. V lost 2 bases and J lost 8, with 16 bases in between. Here the CDR3 reads CASSLSPGFKEKLFF. The CDR3 nucleotides read TGTGCCAGCAGCTTATCCCCCGGGTTTAAGGAAAAACTGTTTTTT. Looking up the rest from reference TRBV5-4 and TRBJ1-4 gives the full variable domain: ETGVTQSPTHLIKTRGQQVTLRCSSQSGHNTVSWYQQALGQGPQFIFQYYREEENGRGNFPPRFSGLQFPNYSSELNVNALELDDSALYLCASSLSPGFKEKLFFGSGTQLSVL.

The chain combines TRBV24-1 with TRBJ2-1; no firm D call. V was shortened by 2 bases and J by 3 bases, with 4 bases between the two germline ends. The CDR3 loop spans 13 amino acids. Germline CDR1 reads KGHDR; CDR2 reads SFDVKD. The CDR3 protein is CATSDYIYNEQFF. The CDR3 nucleotides are TGTGCCACCAGTGATTACATCTACAATGAGCAGTTCTTC.

This chain connects TRBV4-1 to TRBJ2-7, with 14 bases lining up with TRBD2. The CDR3 length is 16 residues. Germline V gene sequence: CDR1 MGHRA, CDR2 YSYEKL. Trimming cost V 1 base and J 6 bases; bases outside gene matches: 5. The CDR3 DNA sequence: TGCGCCAGCAGCCAAGGGGGACTAGCGGGAGCTTTCGAGCAGTACTTC. This sequence encodes CASSQGGLAGAFEQYF.

This rearrangement joins TRBV6-5 to TRBJ1-1; possible D gene TRBD1, 6 bases. Trimming pared 7 bases from V and 0 bases from J, leaving 15 bases between. This CDR3 has 15 residues. Germline V gives CDR1 MNHEY, CDR2 SVGAGI. The CDR3 here is CASKEFTGLNTEAFF. The CDR3 coding sequence is TGTGCCAGCAAAGAATTCACAGGGCTGAACACTGAAGCTTTCTTT.

This clone showed up just once. This sequence joins TRBV7-9 and TRBJ1-1, with a weak D call TRBD1 (6 bases). V was trimmed by 5 bases and J by 1 base, leaving 14 bases between them. CDR3 length: 15 residues. Germline assignment: CDR1 SEHNR and CDR2 FQNEAQ (reference sequence). The CDR3 nucleotides are TGTGCCAGCAGCCCGGGGGGGCTGGGGAACACTGAAGCTTTCTTT. Its translation: CASSPGGLGNTEAFF.

The chain links TRBV11-1 to TRBJ2-1, with TRBD2 as a possible D gene (5 bases). The V end lost 7 bases, the J end lost 15 bases, and 25 bases lay between the germline ends. The germline V gene encodes CDR1 SGHAT and CDR2 FQDESV (reference sequence). The CDR3 runs 14 residues. CDR3 bases: TGTGCCAGCATTTATTCCGAAGGGAGTGGGCTCCCGTTCTTC. It translates to CASIYSEGSGLPFF.